These 25 T cell receptor beta chains were all obtained from the same sample, sequenced in a study of shared clonotypes between healthy human individuals. The method was immunoSEQ multiplex PCR; TCRdb's version includes in-frame clones alone and lacks a portion of them. The sample contains around 510,000 clones, approximately 95% of which appear only once. Material: naive CD4+ T cells sorted from blood. The sample's subset: CD45RA+ positively selected. The receptors shown here come from a woman younger than 45 in good health.

The chain couples TRBV7-3 to TRBJ2-3; D possibly corresponds to TRBD1 (5 bases). Germline V gene data show CDR1 as SGHTA and CDR2 as FQGTGA. Between the trimmed V and J ends, which lost 6 bases and 6 bases, there was a span of 10 bases. The length of the CDR3 is 12 residues. The CDR3 loop reads CASSGHGDTQYF. The CDR3, as DNA: TGTGCCAGCAGTGGACATGGGGATACGCAGTATTTT.

The chain recombines TRBV2 with TRBJ2-2, with 7 bases aligning to TRBD2. This CDR3 is built from 13 residues. Germline V gene sequence: CDR1 SNHLY, CDR2 FYNNEI. V trimming: 8 bases; J trimming: 4 bases; junction bases outside the gene matches: 4. The CDR3 nucleotides read TGTGCCAGCTTGCGGGAGTCCACCGGGGAGCTGTTTTTT. Amino acid sequence: CASLRESTGELFF.

J is TRBJ1-6 and V is TRBV10-3, with 9 positions matching TRBD1. The germline V gene has CDR1 ENHRY and CDR2 SYGVKD. The CDR3 is made up of 15 amino acids. After removal of 11 bases from V and 9 bases from J, the junction contained 14 bases not matched to a gene. CDR3 nucleotide sequence: TGTGCCGTCACCTCGGGGGGACAGGGTTTTTCACCCCTCCACTTT. Protein sequence: CAVTSGGQGFSPLHF.

A word on this clone: Other DNA sequences in the same sample also yield this CDR3. The chain recombines TRBV19 with TRBJ1-4; TRBD1 matches 8 bases. Germline V gene lookup returns CDR1 LNHDA and CDR2 SQIVND (reference sequence). This CDR3 has 14 residues. V was clipped by 6 bases and J by 0 bases; unmatched bases: 0. CDR3 residues: CASRGQATNEKLFF. The DNA for the CDR3 is TGTGCCAGTAGGGGACAGGCAACTAATGAAAAACTGTTTTTT.

This chain uses TRBV7-2 with TRBJ2-1, with 7 bases identical to TRBD2. Germline assignment: CDR1 SGHTA and CDR2 FQGNSA. This CDR3 is built from 15 residues. With V trimmed by 5 bases and J by 9 bases, 13 bases remained unmatched. CDR3 in amino acids: CASSRGPSGNGEQFF. In DNA, the CDR3 is TGTGCCAGCAGCCGAGGCCCTAGCGGTAACGGTGAGCAGTTCTTC.

V is TRBV6-5 and J is TRBJ2-6; D call uncertain. Trimming took 5 bases from V and 0 from J, leaving 8 bases between them. CDR3 length: 15 amino acids. Germline CDR1 MNHEY, CDR2 SVGAGI. CDR3 loop: CASSPVRSGANVLTF. The CDR3 nucleotides are TGTGCCAGCAGTCCCGTCCGCTCTGGGGCCAACGTCCTGACTTTC.

The chain is built from TRBV4-1 and TRBJ2-2; possibly TRBD1 for D (5 bases). The V gene lost 1 base and the J gene lost 6 bases, with 12 bases spanning the gap. Germline loops: CDR1 MGHRA, CDR2 YSYEKL. The CDR3 is made up of 15 amino acids. The CDR3 loop reads CASSQGQGRAGELFF. The CDR3 bases are TGCGCCAGCAGCCAAGGTCAGGGTCGCGCCGGGGAGCTGTTTTTT.

This clone was found a few times. V and J are TRBV11-2 and TRBJ1-2, with a tentative D call TRBD1 (5 bases). V lost 3 bases to trimming and J lost 8 bases, with 13 bases between them. The V gene's germline CDR1 is SGHAT and CDR2 FQNNGV. CDR3 size: 13 residues. CDR3 bases: TGTGCCAGCAGCTTCGCCAGGGTCCACGGCTACACCTTC. Translation: CASSFARVHGYTF.

This clone was seen a handful of times. This chain joins TRBV11-2 and TRBJ2-7; D gene unclear. Germline CDR1 reads SGHAT; CDR2 reads FQNNGV. V was trimmed by 2 bases and J by 2 bases, leaving 4 bases between them. The CDR3 runs to 12 residues. In DNA form, the CDR3 reads TGTGCCAGCAGCTTATTTCCCTACGAGCAGTACTTC. Amino acid sequence: CASSLFPYEQYF.

The gene calls are TRBV20-1 and TRBJ2-7; the D is unclear. Trimming took off 3 bases at V and 1 base at J, with 4 bases between the two ends. The CDR3 loop spans 11 amino acids. CDR1 and CDR2 from the germline V gene are DFQATT and SNEGSKA (reference sequence). This chain's CDR3 is CSASNSYEQYF. The CDR3 DNA sequence: TGCAGTGCTAGCAATTCCTACGAGCAGTACTTC.

The chain's CDR3 is CASLASSYEQYF. The CDR3 nucleotides are TGCGCCAGCTTAGCAAGCTCCTACGAGCAGTACTTC. V is TRBV10-2 and J is TRBJ2-7, with D unclear. Germline V CDR1 and CDR2: WSHSY, SAAADI. V gave up 8 bases and J gave up 0 bases, with 8 bases separating them. The CDR3 spans 12 residues.

The CDR3, as DNA: TGCAGCGTTGAAATGACAGGGGGTGGGACTGAAGCTTTCTTT. Amino acids: CSVEMTGGGTEAFF. This chain links TRBV29-1 with TRBJ1-1; 9 positions match TRBD1. The J segment lost 5 bases and the V segment lost 2 bases, leaving 6 bases of the junction unmatched. Germline V gene lookup returns CDR1 SQVTM and CDR2 ANQGSEA. The CDR3 spans 14 residues.

The chain uses TRBV5-5 and TRBJ1-5; D remains ambiguous. Germline loops: CDR1 SGHKS, CDR2 YYEKEE (reference sequence). The ends were cut back, 3 bases at V and 4 bases at J, with 14 bases in the middle. This CDR3 is 15 amino acids long. CDR3 sequence (DNA): TGTGCCAGCAGCTCATCGACGACGACAAATCAGCCCCAGCATTTT. This encodes CASSSSTTTNQPQHF.

This chain joins TRBV19 and TRBJ2-1, with D perhaps matching TRBD2 (6 bases). The CDR3 is 14 amino acids. The V gene's germline CDR1 is LNHDA and CDR2 SQIVND (reference sequence). Between the trimmed V and J ends, which lost 4 bases and 8 bases, there was a span of 15 bases. The chain's CDR3 is CASSTPGTLHEQFF. For the CDR3, the DNA is TGTGCCAGTAGTACCCCTGGGACTTTGCATGAGCAGTTCTTC.

This clone has just one count. Other DNA sequences in this sample translate to the same CDR3. J is TRBJ1-5 and V is TRBV28, with TRBD1 matching over 8 bases. Per the germline V gene, CDR1 is MDHEN and CDR2 is SYDVKM. J was trimmed by 7 bases and V by 1 base; bases with no gene match: 3. This CDR3 is built from 14 residues. The CDR3 region is CASSLSGGGQPQHF. The CDR3 DNA sequence: TGTGCCAGCAGTTTATCAGGGGGCGGCCAGCCCCAGCATTTT.

The CDR3 here is CASSYSKVGEQFF. The CDR3 DNA reads as TGTGCCAGCAGTTACTCGAAGGTGGGTGAGCAGTTCTTC. The chain employs TRBV6-5 and TRBJ2-1; D unclear. In germline, CDR1 is MNHEY, CDR2 SVGAGI. The CDR3 has 13 amino acids. V lost 0 bases to trimming and J lost 9 bases, with 9 bases between them.

The DNA of the CDR3 is TGTGCTTATTCTTCTCAGGCGGGCGAGCAGTACTTC. Translation: CAYSSQAGEQYF. V is TRBV30 and J is TRBJ2-7; TRBD2 might be the D (5 bases). The CDR3 spans 12 residues. CDR1 and CDR2 from the germline V gene are GTSNPN and SVGIG (reference sequence).

The chain links TRBV2 to TRBJ2-7; the match to TRBD2 covers 11 bases. The CDR3 contains 15 residues. The trim removed 2 bases at V and 6 bases at J, leaving 6 bases unmatched. The germline gives CDR1 SNHLY, CDR2 FYNNEI. CDR3 nucleotide sequence: TGTGCCAGCAGTGAACAACTAGCGGGAGTCGGCGAGCAGTACTTC. This encodes CASSEQLAGVGEQYF.

The chain uses TRBV11-2 and TRBJ2-7, with D perhaps assigned TRBD1 or TRBD2 (5 bases each). The V gene lost 5 bases and the J gene lost 6 bases, with 17 bases spanning the gap. The CDR3 runs 14 residues. The V gene's germline CDR1 is SGHAT and CDR2 FQNNGV. The CDR3 reads CASSRRWEQGEQYF. The CDR3 DNA is TGTGCCAGCAGCCGCAGGTGGGAGCAGGGCGAGCAGTACTTC.

The chain employs TRBV10-3 and TRBJ2-1; 9 bases fit TRBD1. Germline CDR1 and CDR2: ENHRY and SYGVKD. The trim removed 10 bases at V and 7 bases at J, leaving 8 bases unmatched. The length of the CDR3 is 13 residues. CDR3 coding DNA: TGTGCCACACACGGGACAGGGCTAAATGAGCAGTTCTTC. The encoded protein is CATHGTGLNEQFF.

DNA for the CDR3: TGTGCCAGCAGGGGACAGGGAGTGAACACTGAAGCTTTCTTT. Its translation: CASRGQGVNTEAFF. The V and J genes are TRBV28 and TRBJ1-1; 9 bases fit TRBD1. Germline V gene data show CDR1 as MDHEN and CDR2 as SYDVKM. This CDR3 spans 14 amino acids. Trimming removed 6 bases from V and 0 bases from J; junction bases left unmatched: 2.

J is TRBJ2-7 and V is TRBV5-1; 8 bases are shared with TRBD1. The ends lost 4 bases at V and 0 bases at J; junction bases unmatched: 6. This CDR3 is 15 amino acids long. Germline V lookup: CDR1 SGHRS, CDR2 YFSETQ. In DNA, the CDR3 is TGCGCCAGCAGCCCCGCGGACAGGGACTCCTACGAGCAGTACTTC. It encodes CASSPADRDSYEQYF.

This clone has just a few counts. This chain links TRBV6-5 with TRBJ2-7; D unclear. CDR3 length: 10 residues. V lost 9 bases and J 3 bases, leaving 6 bases between the germline ends. Germline V lookup: CDR1 MNHEY, CDR2 SVGAGI. The CDR3 DNA sequence: TGTGCCAGAAGGGACTACGAGCAGTACTTC. Protein product: CARRDYEQYF.

V and J are TRBV7-9 and TRBJ2-3; TRBD2 is a possible D gene (5 bases). Per germline, CDR1 SEHNR and CDR2 FQNEAQ (reference sequence). The V end lost 1 base, the J end lost 6 bases, and 14 bases lay between the germline ends. The CDR3 is 15 amino acids. CDR3 in amino acids: CASSLEGVKRDTQYF. The CDR3 DNA reads as TGTGCCAGCAGCTTAGAAGGTGTGAAGCGGGATACGCAGTATTTT.

V gene TRBV28 combines with J gene TRBJ2-7; D may be TRBD2 (5 bases). The V and J ends lost 7 bases and 2 bases respectively, with 6 bases between them. The CDR3 totals 11 residues. Germline values: CDR1 MDHEN, CDR2 SYDVKM. The CDR3 reads CASKGAYEQYF. The DNA of the CDR3 is TGTGCCAGCAAGGGAGCCTACGAGCAGTACTTC. The full variable domain, in which reference TRBV28 and TRBJ2-7 provide the parts outside the CDR3, is DVKVTQSSRYLVKRTGEKVFLECVQDMDHENMFWYRQDPGLGLRLIYFSYDVKMKEKGDIPEGYSVSREKKERFSLILESASTNQTSMYLCASKGAYEQYFGPGTRLTVT.